Listed here are 22 T cell receptor beta chains from one sample, sequenced in a study of blood T cell repertoires in COVID-19 (dated by TCRdb to about 2020). The protocol used for the library was the immunoSEQ multiplex PCR assay. Sourced from immuneACCESS, this table was stored by TCRdb with only in-frame sequences that have V and J called. A share of the clones is absent; for the studies checked, an unresolved V gene accounts for under half, and the remainder has no known explanation. The sample table holds approximately 200,000 clones, of which roughly four fifths were seen once. The ten biggest clones cover roughly 10% of the sample. Sequences were obtained from PBMCs or T cells enriched from blood (not recorded which). The receptors come from a man aged 35-49 years who had recovered from COVID-19.

The chain links TRBV4-1 to TRBJ2-1; 8 bases match TRBD1. Germline V gene lookup returns CDR1 MGHRA and CDR2 YSYEKL. The V gene end was trimmed by 0 bases and the J gene end by 12 bases; junction bases not matched to a gene: 7. The CDR3 consists of 14 residues. DNA of the CDR3: TGCGCCAGCAGCCAAGAATGGACAGGGAGTGTGCAGTTCTTC. Translation gives CASSQEWTGSVQFF.

The rearrangement joins TRBV19 to TRBJ1-2; D might be TRBD1 (6 bases). Trimming removed 5 bases from V and 4 bases from J, with 20 bases in between. CDR1 and CDR2 (germline): LNHDA, SQIVND (reference sequence). CDR3 length: 16 residues. The CDR3 spells CASSQFYWDKTYGYTF. In DNA, the CDR3 is TGTGCCAGTAGTCAATTCTATTGGGACAAAACCTATGGCTACACCTTC.

The V and J genes are TRBV5-4 and TRBJ2-5; D might be TRBD2 (6 bases). V lost 4 bases, J lost 4 bases, and 17 bases lay in between. Per germline, CDR1 SGHNT and CDR2 YYREEE (reference sequence). CDR3 length: 15 amino acids. The CDR3 loop is CASSRTTAGGETQYF. The DNA of the CDR3 is TGTGCCAGCAGCAGGACTACCGCGGGTGGAGAGACCCAGTACTTC.

This clone has only a few counts. The CDR3 nucleotides read TGTGCCAGCAGCCCATCGGGTGTCAGAAATAATGAAAAACTGTTTTTT. It codes for CASSPSGVRNNEKLFF. The genes are TRBV7-2 and TRBJ1-4; D unresolved. The germline V and J ends were trimmed by 5 bases and 4 bases, with 17 bases remaining between them. Germline V lookup: CDR1 SGHTA, CDR2 FQGNSA. This CDR3 contains 16 residues. Combining the CDR3 with reference TRBV7-2 and TRBJ1-4 gives the whole variable domain GAGVSQSPSNKVTEKGKDVELRCDPISGHTALYWYRQSLGQGLEFLIYFQGNSAPDKSGLPSDRFSAERTGGSVSTLTIQRTQQEDSAVYLCASSPSGVRNNEKLFFGSGTQLSVL.

This clone was recorded only once. This chain connects TRBV5-1 to TRBJ2-3; D perhaps matches TRBD1 (6 bases). With 0 bases removed from V and 1 base from J, the gap between germline ends came to 9 bases. The germline CDR1 and CDR2 sequences are SGHRS and YFSETQ. CDR3 length equals 15 residues. In nucleotides, the CDR3 is TGCGCCAGCAGCTTGGAACACAGGGGCACAGATACGCAGTATTTT. It specifies CASSLEHRGTDTQYF.

The rearrangement uses TRBV6-2 or TRBV6-3 and TRBJ1-5; D is uncertain. CDR1 and CDR2 (germline): MNHEY, SVGEGT. CDR3 length: 17 residues. Deletions cut 0 bases from V and 0 bases from J, with 12 bases between. CDR3 DNA sequence: TGTGCCAGCAGTTACTCGGCAGGTTGGAATAGCAATCAGCCCCAGCATTTT. Its protein product is CASSYSAGWNSNQPQHF.

The chain employs TRBV4-1 and TRBJ2-1; 10 nucleotides match TRBD2. Per germline, CDR1 MGHRA and CDR2 YSYEKL. The CDR3 has 16 residues. After removal of 4 bases from V and 4 bases from J, the junction contained 7 bases not matched to a gene. CDR3 sequence (DNA): TGCGCCAGCAGCCTCATTACTAGCGGGGAGTACAATGAGCAGTTCTTC. It encodes CASSLITSGEYNEQFF.

This chain connects TRBV5-1 to TRBJ2-2; the D gene is possibly TRBD2 (5 bases). The V end was cut by 4 bases, the J end by 0 bases, with 16 bases between. Looked up from germline, CDR1 is SGHRS and CDR2 is YFSETQ. The CDR3 length is 17 residues. The CDR3 nucleotides read TGCGCCAGCAGCCTGGGGTTAATGAGGGCGAACACCGGGGAGCTGTTTTTT. It specifies CASSLGLMRANTGELFF.

As DNA, the CDR3 is TGTGCCAGCAGCTTAAACAGCGGGATCAGGGATGAGCAGTTCTTC. Encoded protein: CASSLNSGIRDEQFF. The chain combines TRBV7-3 with TRBJ2-1; TRBD2 matches at 7 bases. The germline gives CDR1 SGHTA, CDR2 FQGTGA. The J segment lost 8 bases and the V segment lost 1 base, leaving 8 bases of the junction unmatched. The length of the CDR3 is 15 residues.

The J gene is TRBJ2-1, the V gene TRBV3-1 (or the pseudogene TRBV3-2); 10 bases are shared with TRBD1. The germline CDR1 and CDR2 sequences are LGHDT and YNNKEL (reference sequence). The ends lost 4 bases at V and 9 bases at J; junction bases unmatched: 9. The CDR3 length is 15 residues. The CDR3 spells CASSPWGQGLTEQFF. CDR3 DNA: TGTGCCAGCAGCCCCTGGGGACAGGGGCTGACTGAGCAGTTCTTC.

V is TRBV5-6 and J is TRBJ1-4; TRBD1 matches at 8 bases. V gave up 0 bases and J gave up 7 bases; unmatched junction bases: 5. The CDR3 totals 15 residues. Germline V gene data show CDR1 as SGHDT and CDR2 as YYEEEE. For the CDR3, the DNA is TGTGCCAGCAGCTTGGGGACAGGGTTTGGTGAAAAACTGTTTTTT. Translating gives CASSLGTGFGEKLFF.

This clone was detected once. CDR3 sequence (DNA): TGTGCCAGCAGCTTTCGGACAGCCACAGATACGCAGTATTTT. This encodes CASSFRTATDTQYF. The rearrangement links TRBV7-3 to TRBJ2-3, with a weak D call TRBD1 (6 bases). CDR3 length: 14 residues. V was pared by 3 bases and J by 2 bases, with 9 bases between. The germline gives CDR1 SGHTA, CDR2 FQGTGA.

This sequence joins TRBV29-1 and TRBJ1-1, with no clear D. The germline V and J ends were trimmed by 5 bases and 0 bases, with 16 bases remaining between them. The germline gives CDR1 SQVTM, CDR2 ANQGSEA. The CDR3 extends over 15 amino acids. The CDR3 spells CSVIKNLRLNTEAFF. The CDR3 nucleotides are TGCAGCGTTATCAAGAATCTCAGGCTGAACACTGAAGCTTTCTTT.

The V and J genes are TRBV4-1 and TRBJ2-7; 8 bases map to TRBD2. This CDR3 contains 15 residues. The V gene's germline CDR1 is MGHRA and CDR2 YSYEKL. The V gene end was trimmed by 1 base and the J gene end by 4 bases; junction bases not matched to a gene: 6. The CDR3: CASSQAPSGGYEQYV. As DNA, the CDR3 is TGCGCCAGCAGCCAAGCGCCCTCGGGGGGGTACGAGCAGTACGTC.

This chain joins TRBV7-8 and TRBJ1-5; 9 bases line up with TRBD1. Germline CDR1 SGHVS, CDR2 FQNEAQ. This CDR3 region has 16 residues. J gave up 0 bases and V 5 bases, and 5 bases lay outside the gene matches. CDR3 DNA: TGTGCCAGCAGCCCACGGACAGGGGATAGCAATCAGCCCCAGCATTTT. This codes for CASSPRTGDSNQPQHF.

This sequence joins TRBV7-2 and TRBJ1-1, with unresolved D. Trimming stripped 4 bases from V and 11 bases from J, with 11 bases between. The CDR3 runs 11 residues. From germline, CDR1 is SGHTA and CDR2 FQGNSA. The CDR3 bases are TGTGCCAGCAGCTCCACCGTAGAGGCTTTCTTT. Protein: CASSSTVEAFF.

The chain joins TRBV5-1 to TRBJ2-1; D remains ambiguous. V lost 2 bases to trimming and J lost 10 bases, with 10 bases between them. The germline V gene encodes CDR1 SGHRS and CDR2 YFSETQ. The CDR3 is 12 residues long. The CDR3 spells CASSFNLQEQFF. CDR3 sequence (DNA): TGCGCCAGCAGCTTTAATCTGCAGGAGCAGTTCTTC. Variable domain in full (rest from reference TRBV5-1 and TRBJ2-1): KAGVTQTPRYLIKTRGQQVTLSCSPISGHRSVSWYQQTPGQGLQFLFEYFSETQRNKGNFPGRFSGRQFSNSRSEMNVSTLELGDSALYLCASSFNLQEQFFGPGTRLTVL.

The count of this clone is one. The identical CDR3 is also encoded by other nucleotide sequences in the sample. The chain uses TRBV7-2 and TRBJ2-1; 10 nucleotides match TRBD2. The CDR3 spans 15 residues. V was pared by 6 bases and J by 4 bases, with 6 bases of the junction left unmatched. Germline-derived CDR1 and CDR2 are SGHTA and FQGNSA. The CDR3 region is CASSLTSGPYNEQFF. CDR3 bases: TGTGCCAGCAGTCTGACTAGCGGGCCTTACAATGAGCAGTTCTTC.

The V call is TRBV9, the J call TRBJ1-2; TRBD1 matches at 8 bases. In germline, CDR1 is SGDLS, CDR2 YYNGEE. With V trimmed by 2 bases and J by 6 bases, 9 bases remained unmatched. CDR3 size: 15 residues. CDR3 in DNA: TGTGCCAGCAGCGTGAACCCCGGACAGGGCAATGGCTACACCTTC. Translated: CASSVNPGQGNGYTF.

The J gene is TRBJ1-1, the V gene TRBV5-8; 7 bases fit TRBD1. The germline V gene has CDR1 SGHTS and CDR2 YDEGEE. The junction had 11 bases not matched to a gene; V was cut back by 4 bases and J by 11 bases. This CDR3 has 13 amino acids. CDR3 sequence: CASSLNRGSFAFF. CDR3 nucleotides: TGTGCCAGCAGCCTCAACAGGGGCAGCTTTGCTTTCTTT.

The gene calls are TRBV6-5 and TRBJ1-1; 10 bases align to TRBD1. The J segment lost 2 bases and the V segment lost 7 bases, leaving 4 bases of the junction unmatched. CDR3 length: 14 residues. Germline CDR1 MNHEY, CDR2 SVGAGI. This chain's CDR3 is CASIGTGDNTEAFF. The CDR3 DNA reads as TGTGCCAGCATAGGGACAGGGGATAACACTGAAGCTTTCTTT.

The chain links TRBV5-1 to TRBJ2-5, with D perhaps TRBD1 (5 bases). Germline CDR1 is SGHRS and CDR2 is YFSETQ. The CDR3 has 17 residues. V shed 3 bases and J shed 1 base, with 19 bases lying between them. The CDR3 sequence: CASSSARAGPIQETQYF. As DNA, the CDR3 is TGCGCCAGCAGCTCGGCCCGAGCAGGGCCGATCCAAGAGACCCAGTACTTC.